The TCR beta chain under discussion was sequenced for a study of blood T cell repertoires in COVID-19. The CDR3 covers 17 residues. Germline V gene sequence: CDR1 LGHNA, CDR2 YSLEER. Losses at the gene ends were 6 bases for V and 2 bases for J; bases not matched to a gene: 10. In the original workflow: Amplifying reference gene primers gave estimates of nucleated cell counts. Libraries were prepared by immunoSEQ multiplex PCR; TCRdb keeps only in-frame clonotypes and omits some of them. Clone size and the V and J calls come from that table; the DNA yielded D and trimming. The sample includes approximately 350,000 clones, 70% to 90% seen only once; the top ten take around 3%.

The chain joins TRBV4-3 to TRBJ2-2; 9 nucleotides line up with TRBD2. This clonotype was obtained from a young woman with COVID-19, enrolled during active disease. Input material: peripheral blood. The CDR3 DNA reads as TGCGCCAGCAGATTTCAGGCTAGCGGGACAAACACCGGGGAGCTGTTTTTT. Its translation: CASRFQASGTNTGELFF.